The TCR beta chain under discussion was sequenced for a study of CD4 T cells in relation to SARS-CoV-2 and coronaviruses. Study outcomes and limitations: No donor gave both pre-pandemic and post-infection samples. Crossreactivity was assessed only for spike protein, not other viral proteins.

Germline-derived CDR1 and CDR2 are LNHDA and SQIVND (reference sequence). V lost 1 base and J lost 5; bases outside the gene matches: 5. The CDR3 sequence is 14 residues long. On this clone: The antigen is undetermined.

Clones were read by immunoSEQ multiplex PCR, and TCRdb kept only the in-frame ones, dropping some. Of roughly 57,000 clones listed, 86% are singletons. Unexposed donor CD4+ T cells date from about 2011-2018, before the COVID-19 pandemic. CD4 enrichment then naive enrichment separated naive from memory CD4+ cells. This sequence was found in a human donor in good health. Sequencing was carried out using memory CD4+ T cells from PBMCs. This rearrangement joins TRBV19 to TRBJ2-7, with 7 bases lining up with TRBD2. The CDR3 region is CASSIVAGVDEQYF. The CDR3 DNA is TGTGCCAGTAGTATAGTTGCGGGAGTGGACGAGCAGTACTTC.